This T cell receptor (beta chain) was captured by sequencing in a study of cytomegalovirus exposure and HLA in healthy donors. Overall study context: Both the roughly 120 validation repertoires and the approximately 700 first-cohort repertoires used the same platform, as reported by a later analysis.

Study-wide points: The investigators catalogued under 200 TCR beta chains as cytomegalovirus-associated. Most TCR sequences were uncommon, yet certain public TCRs appeared in many donors.

The repertoire was sequenced with immunoSEQ multiplex PCR; TCRdb's copy has only in-frame clones and lacks some. The repertoire holds about 95,000 clones, with 85% as singletons. On this clone itself: Its cognate antigen is unknown.

CDR3 length: 15 amino acids. Germline V gene sequence: CDR1 SNHLY, CDR2 FYNNEI. After removal of 6 bases from V and 2 bases from J, the junction contained 5 bases not matched to a gene. The clonotype originates from a young man in good health and CMV-seropositive. This rearrangement joins TRBV2 to TRBJ1-5; 9 nucleotides align to TRBD1. Sequenced input: PBMCs. As DNA, the CDR3 is TGTGCCAGCAGCGGAACAGGGGGCGGCAATCAGCCCCAGCATTTT. Encoded protein: CASSGTGGGNQPQHF.